The source of this TCR beta chain is a study of vaccination and CD4 T cells after COVID-19. Overall study context: Convalescent cases consisted of six males and four females, of whom two were Hispanic. Blood was drawn a median about 75 days post second dose, range 14 to 241. Stimulation of cells relied on overlapping spike peptides derived from SARS-CoV-2, HCoV-NL63, HCoV-OC43 and HCoV-229E.

There are 13 residues in the CDR3. Per germline, CDR1 SGHAT and CDR2 FQDESV (reference sequence). V lost 3 bases to trimming and J lost 5 bases, with 11 bases between them. Cultured CD4+ T cell DNA underwent sequencing with the Oncomine TCR Beta short-read assay. After culture, CD4+ T cells served as the source for genomic DNA extraction. TCRdb recomputed calls from the PCR reads with MiXCR, one row per CDR3 protein. The sample comprises 5,500 to 8,000 distinct CDR3 sequences, 30% to 45% of which are singletons, and under 45% rests with the top ten. The treatment was: roughly 10-day PBMC culture with coronavirus spike peptide pools or control peptides (ViraFEST assay). From the unexposed donor, CD4+ T cells were collected ahead of the COVID-19 pandemic (2011-2018). Notes on this clonotype: Its antigen is not identified.

Sample: CD4+ T cells from blood, cultured in vitro. This TCR was recovered from a human donor in good health. V and J are TRBV11-1 and TRBJ2-7; TRBD1 might be the D (5 bases). The CDR3 region is CASSFAGINEQYF. The CDR3 coding sequence is TGTGCCAGCAGCTTTGCAGGGATCAACGAGCAGTACTTC.